This T cell receptor (beta chain) was recorded in a study of T cell clonality in common variable immunodeficiency. Trimming cost V 2 bases and J 7 bases; bases outside gene matches: 5. CDR3 length equals 14 residues. Germline V lookup: CDR1 SGHTA, CDR2 FQGTGA. This clone has a count of ten or more. Its matching antigen is unknown. Read data end 3 residues before the CDR3 end; the end is taken from the germline J gene. Generated by immunoSEQ multiplex PCR, the TCRdb table keeps only in-frame clones and is missing some. The sample is made up of fewer than 40,000 clones, none counted only once. Findings of the study overall: Reportedly, TCR beta sequences from common variable immunodeficiency showed fewer deletions and N-nucleotide insertions.

This chain links TRBV7-3 with TRBJ2-1; TRBD2 agrees at 7 bases. The receptor was derived from a human donor with common variable immunodeficiency. The material sequenced was peripheral blood mononuclear cells. The CDR3: CASSLGLVGNEQFF. The sequenced CDR3 bases are TGTGCCAGCAGCTTAGGACTAGTCGGGAATGAG.